These T cell receptor beta chains were read from a single sample in a study of blood T cells in healthy people across ages. TCRdb independently ran MiXCR on the 5' RACE reads; one entry per CDR3 protein. Found here are around 1,600,000 distinct CDR3 sequences, roughly two fifths of them singletons; the top ten hold more than 4%. Sequenced material: blood. The source is a woman under 30 in good health. CDR3s include the opening cysteine and the closing phenylalanine or tryptophan. Fields, in order: J gene, clone size, D gene, V gene, CDR3 DNA, CDR3 protein. The D gene is left open where the match is weak. The size entry is marked missing in some rows and otherwise reads once, few, many or a size class.

TRBJ1-1 | few | - | TRBV7-9 | TGTGCCAGCAGCTTACGGCCGGCGGACACTGAAGCTTTCTTT | CASSLRPADTEAFF
TRBJ1-5 | - | - | TRBV12-3/TRBV12-4 | TGTACCAGCAGTTTCGGAACGGTGGGCAATCAGCCCCAGCATTTT | CTSSFGTVGNQPQHF
TRBJ2-7 | few | TRBD1 | TRBV6-2/TRBV6-3 | TGTGCCAGCAGTTACGTCAGGGGGCCCTTCGAGCAGTACTTC | CASSYVRGPFEQYF
TRBJ2-1 | - | TRBD1 | TRBV6-5 | TGTGTCAGCAGTTACGAGACAGGGGATTACAATGAGCAGTTCTTC | CVSSYETGDYNEQFF
TRBJ2-1 | - | - | TRBV24-1 | TGTGCCACCAGTGAGACGGGAGACAATGAGCAGTTCTTC | CATSETGDNEQFF
TRBJ2-3 | - | TRBD2 | TRBV5-1 | TGCGCCAGCAGCTTGGTACGTGGGGCGGGAGCCAGCACAGATACGCAGTATTTT | CASSLVRGAGASTDTQYF
TRBJ2-7 | - | TRBD1 | TRBV12-3/TRBV12-4 | TGTGCCAGCAGTCCTAGGACAGGGAAGATCTTTTCCGAGCAGTACTTC | CASSPRTGKIFSEQYF
TRBJ2-1 | - | - | TRBV20-1 | TGCAGTGCTTACCACAATGAGCAGTTCTTC | CSAYHNEQFF
TRBJ1-4 | - | - | TRBV7-2 | TGTGCCAGCAGCTTTCGGGGCGCTAGTGAAAAACTGTTTTTT | CASSFRGASEKLFF
TRBJ1-1 | - | TRBD1 | TRBV12-3/TRBV12-4 | TGTGCCAGCAGTCACAGGGGCCCTATGAACACTGAAGCTTTCTTT | CASSHRGPMNTEAFF
TRBJ2-5 | - | - | TRBV7-9 | TGTGCCAGCAGCTTAGACCCAAGACGTCTAGCTACACTTAAAGAGACCCAGTACTTC | CASSLDPRRLATLKETQYF
TRBJ1-4 | - | - | TRBV27 | TGTGCCAGCAGTTCGACCTCTAATGAAAAACTGTTTTTT | CASSSTSNEKLFF
TRBJ2-3 | - | - | TRBV14 | TGTGCCAGCAGTCATGACAACCCAAGGGCGGATACGCAGTATTTT | CASSHDNPRADTQYF
TRBJ1-2 | - | - | TRBV29-1 | TGCAGCGTTGAGGGCTTGCTCTATGGCTACACCTTC | CSVEGLLYGYTF
TRBJ2-1 | - | - | TRBV11-2 | TGTGCCAGCAGCTTAGATCGCAGGTTCAATGAGCAGTTCTTC | CASSLDRRFNEQFF
TRBJ2-5 | many | TRBD2 | TRBV9 | TGTGCCAGCAGCGTTTCTAGCGGGGAAGAGACCCAGTACTTC | CASSVSSGEETQYF
TRBJ2-3 | - | - | TRBV27 | TGTGCCAGCGCTGGGGACATCTCAGATACGCAGTATTTT | CASAGDISDTQYF
TRBJ1-2 | - | - | TRBV29-1 | TGCAGCGTTGAGGAAGGGGGTATTAACTATGGCTACACCTTC | CSVEEGGINYGYTF
TRBJ2-2 | - | - | TRBV4-1 | TGCGCCAGCAGCCAAGGTACAGGGCTGTCCGGGGAGCTGTTTTTT | CASSQGTGLSGELFF
TRBJ2-1 | once | - | TRBV7-9 | TGTGCCAGCAGCTTAGCGCTAGGGGGTCCTGGGAATGAGCAGTTCTTC | CASSLALGGPGNEQFF
TRBJ2-1 | - | - | TRBV6-4 | TGTACCAGCAGTGACTCGGGGGTAGAGCAGTTCTTC | CTSSDSGVEQFF
TRBJ2-7 | few | - | TRBV7-2 | TGTGCCAGCAGTGTCCACGGTCCTAGCGAGCAGTACTTC | CASSVHGPSEQYF
TRBJ1-1 | once | - | TRBV12-3/TRBV12-4 | TGTGCCAGCAGCTCGTGGGGGGGCACTGAAGCTTTCTTT | CASSSWGGTEAFF
TRBJ1-1 | - | TRBD1 | TRBV12-3/TRBV12-4 | TGTGCCAGCAGTTTCCGACAGGGAAGGAGCACTGAAGATTTCTTT | CASSFRQGRSTEDFF
TRBJ1-2 | - | TRBD1 | TRBV5-1 | TGCGCCAGCAGCTGGACAGGGGATGGGACTCTGGACTATGGCTACACCTTC | CASSWTGDGTLDYGYTF
TRBJ2-7 | - | TRBD2 | TRBV7-9 | TGTGCCAGCAGGACTAGCGGGGTCTACGAGCAGTACTTC | CASRTSGVYEQYF
TRBJ2-1 | - | - | TRBV5-1 | TGCGCCAGCAGCTCGGAGCGGCGGAGTTTTGGCTACAATGAGCAGTTCTTC | CASSSERRSFGYNEQFF
TRBJ1-2 | few | - | TRBV27 | TGTGCCAGCAGTTTTAGGGCAGGGACGTATGGCTACACCTTC | CASSFRAGTYGYTF
TRBJ2-1 | - | - | TRBV11-3 | TGTGCCAGCAGCTTAACTAGTCCATACTACAATGAGCAGTTCTTC | CASSLTSPYYNEQFF
TRBJ2-5 | - | - | TRBV9 | TGTGCCGGCGGAGCAGGGGGGTCAAAAGAGACCCAGTACTTC | CAGGAGGSKETQYF
TRBJ1-4 | - | TRBD1 | TRBV4-3 | TGCGCCAGCAGCCAACGGGGACAGGGAACTGAAAAACTGTTTTTT | CASSQRGQGTEKLFF
TRBJ1-2 | - | - | TRBV5-6 | TGTGCCAGCAGCGGGTTTGCGAGATATGGCTACACCTTC | CASSGFARYGYTF
TRBJ2-1 | few | - | TRBV9 | TGTGCCAGCAGCGCCCGGGGTGTGCCCTACAATGAGCAGTTCTTC | CASSARGVPYNEQFF
TRBJ1-5 | - | - | TRBV6-6 | TGTGCCAGCAGTTACTCGTCGGGGCGGGATCAGCCCCAGCATTTT | CASSYSSGRDQPQHF
TRBJ1-1 | few | - | TRBV20-1 | TGCAGTGCTAGCGACCGGCGTGGTTTTAATGAAGCTTTCTTT | CSASDRRGFNEAFF
TRBJ2-1 | - | - | TRBV6-2/TRBV6-3 | TGTGCCAGCGGTCGGTTGGACAATGAGCAGTTCTTC | CASGRLDNEQFF
TRBJ1-1 | few | - | TRBV10-3 | TGTGCCACACGGGGGGCAAGCACTGAAGCTTTCTTT | CATRGASTEAFF
TRBJ1-2 | few | - | TRBV7-2 | TGTGCCAGCAGCCTTTGGGACACAGTTCGTGGCTACACCTTC | CASSLWDTVRGYTF
TRBJ2-7 | few | - | TRBV3-1 | TGTGCCAGCAGCTCAAGCCGGGACACATCCTACGAGCAGTACTTC | CASSSSRDTSYEQYF
TRBJ2-7 | - | - | TRBV10-1 | TGCGCCAGCAGTGAGTCCGAGTTGGGGACCGCTAAGCAGTACTTC | CASSESELGTAKQYF
TRBJ1-2 | - | TRBD1 | TRBV6-6 | TGTGCCAGCAGTTTCAAGGGACAGGGGAACTATGGCTACACCTTC | CASSFKGQGNYGYTF
TRBJ2-1 | few | - | TRBV12-3/TRBV12-4 | TGTGCCAGCAGTTTCTCGGGAATCGGGGATGAGCAGTTCTTC | CASSFSGIGDEQFF
TRBJ2-5 | - | - | TRBV4-3 | TGCGCCAGCAGCCCCAACCCGGGGAGTCGAGAGACCCAGTACTTC | CASSPNPGSRETQYF
TRBJ2-7 | few | - | TRBV6-6 | TGTGCCAGCACCCTACGGGTGTCCACCTACGAGCAGTACTTC | CASTLRVSTYEQYF
TRBJ1-6 | - | - | TRBV9 | TGTGCCAGCAGCGTAGGGGTAGCACGACCGCTTTCACCCCCCCACTTT | CASSVGVARPLSPPHF
TRBJ2-2 | - | - | TRBV28 | TGTGCCAGCAGTATCCCGATAGGGGGCGGGACCACCGAGGAGCTGTTTTTT | CASSIPIGGGTTEELFF
TRBJ1-3 | - | TRBD1 | TRBV6-6 | TGTGCCAGCAGTTACTCCGGACAGGCAAACACCATATATTTT | CASSYSGQANTIYF
TRBJ2-1 | - | - | TRBV12-3/TRBV12-4 | TGTGCCAGCAGTTCCGTAGAGCTCTCCTACAATGGGCAGTTCTTC | CASSSVELSYNGQFF
TRBJ1-2 | - | - | TRBV6-2/TRBV6-3 | TGTGCCAGCAGCAAGAGACAGAACTATGGCTACACCTTC | CASSKRQNYGYTF
TRBJ2-7 | few | TRBD1 | TRBV30 | TGTGCCTGGAGTTGGACAGGGGGTTACGAGCAGTACTTC | CAWSWTGGYEQYF
TRBJ1-5 | - | - | TRBV20-1 | TGCAGTGCTGGAGGGTATAGCAATCAGCCCCAGCATTTT | CSAGGYSNQPQHF
TRBJ2-1 | - | - | TRBV4-3 | TGCGCCAGCAGCCAAGGACAACACAATGAGCAGTTCTTC | CASSQGQHNEQFF
TRBJ2-2 | - | - | TRBV29-1 | TGCAGCGTTGATGGTAGCGGCTCGAACACCGGGGAGCTGTTTTTT | CSVDGSGSNTGELFF
TRBJ2-3 | few | - | TRBV25-1 | TGTGCCAGCAGTGTAGGTGCAGTCCCTTCTCACACAGATACGCAGTATTTT | CASSVGAVPSHTDTQYF
TRBJ1-1 | - | - | TRBV9 | TGTGCCAGCAGCCCGGCCCCCACGACTGAAGCTTTCTTT | CASSPAPTTEAFF
TRBJ2-7 | many | - | TRBV6-5 | TGTGCCAGCAGTCCGGGGACGGACCCCTACGAGCAGTACTTC | CASSPGTDPYEQYF
TRBJ2-1 | few | TRBD2 | TRBV5-1 | TGCGCCAGCAGCCAAACGACTAGCGGGACTGAGCAGTTCTTC | CASSQTTSGTEQFF
TRBJ2-3 | - | - | TRBV4-1 | TGCGCCAGCAGCCAAGCGATAGTGTCGGGCAGCACTAGCACAGATACGCAGTATTTT | CASSQAIVSGSTSTDTQYF
TRBJ2-1 | few | TRBD1 | TRBV29-1 | TGCAGCGTTGAAGGTCGGGACAGGGGGGGGGGGTACAATGAGCAGTTCTTC | CSVEGRDRGGGYNEQFF